This T cell receptor (beta chain) was retrieved from a study of T cell responses to AZD1222 COVID-19 vaccine. The study, taken as a whole, reports: Reportedly, nearly half the spike-specific TCRs target unmutated variant regions. Baseline serology detected seropositivity in only a handful of AZD1222 recipients. Donors, mostly white British, included more females; clonal diversity was possibly underestimated.

TCRdb keeps only in-frame clones here, not all; method: immunoSEQ multiplex PCR. The sample contains over 100,000 clones, around nine tenths of which appear only once. Of note for this clone: No antigen is known for it.

The clonotype was recovered from an adult in good health. Specimen: peripheral blood, collected on day 0 of AZD1222 vaccination.

CDR3 DNA sequence: TGCAGCGTTGCCCGGGGCTGGAGGAATGAGCAGTTCTTC. Its protein is CSVARGWRNEQFF. This chain joins TRBV29-1 and TRBJ2-1, with D perhaps being TRBD1 or TRBD2 (5 bases each). V lost 4 bases and J 7 bases, leaving 14 bases between the germline ends. The germline V gene has CDR1 SQVTM and CDR2 ANQGSEA. The CDR3 covers 13 residues.